Sequencing of this TCR beta chain was carried out in a study of cytomegalovirus exposure and HLA in healthy donors. With 60 Vbeta and 13 Jbeta primers, the PCR was carried out. The repertoire was sequenced with immunoSEQ multiplex PCR; TCRdb's copy has only in-frame clones and lacks some. The sample yields roughly 120,000 clones, 15% to 17% seen once. Per germline, CDR1 MGHRA and CDR2 YSYEKL. The CDR3 is made up of 14 amino acids. V lost 4 bases to trimming and J lost 5 bases; unmatched junction nucleotides: 6. The rearrangement links TRBV4-1 to TRBJ2-7; TRBD2 matches at 9 bases. Material: PBMCs. This receptor was obtained from a woman between 18 and 30 years old in good health and CMV-seronegative. The CDR3 DNA reads TGCGCCAGCAGCCGGCGGGGGGGGCAAGACGAGCAGTACTTC. Residues: CASSRRGGQDEQYF.